These 12 T cell receptor beta chains came from one sample sequenced in a study of blood T cell repertoires in COVID-19. Only in-frame clones appear in the TCRdb table, and some are missing; sequencing was by immunoSEQ multiplex PCR. Seen here are over 150,000 clones, over 65% observed once, and the top ten hold roughly 1.5%. Material: peripheral blood. The receptors were gathered from an elderly man with acute or convalescent COVID-19.

This clone was observed a single time. The chain is built from TRBV5-1 and TRBJ1-3; TRBD1 matches 7 bases. J gave up 0 bases and V 5 bases, and 5 bases lay outside the gene matches. The CDR3 consists of 15 residues. Looked up from germline, CDR1 is SGHRS and CDR2 is YFSETQ. CDR3 loop: CASRRDSDSGNTIYF. DNA for the CDR3: TGCGCCAGCAGGCGGGACAGTGACTCTGGAAACACCATATATTTT.

This clone was detected a few times. V gene TRBV29-1 combines with J gene TRBJ1-2; D perhaps matches TRBD1 (5 bases). From germline, CDR1 is SQVTM and CDR2 ANQGSEA. V lost 0 bases, J lost 0 bases, and 14 bases lay in between. The CDR3 has 16 amino acids. The CDR3 DNA reads as TGCAGCGTTGAAGATTGGCAGGAGGGGACTAACTATGGCTACACCTTC. Protein sequence: CSVEDWQEGTNYGYTF.

This clone occurred a few times. CDR3 protein: CASSPTSSSGYTF. The CDR3 DNA follows: TGTGCCAGCAGTCCCACTTCAAGTTCCGGCTACACCTTC. The chain uses TRBV4-2 and TRBJ1-2; the D is unclear. Germline loops: CDR1 LGHNA, CDR2 YNFKEQ. There are 13 residues in the CDR3. Trimming took off 6 bases at V and 8 bases at J, with 16 bases between the two ends.

The rearrangement uses TRBV9 and TRBJ2-5; TRBD2 is a possible D gene (5 bases). CDR1 and CDR2 (germline): SGDLS, YYNGEE. The CDR3 length is 14 residues. Trimming cost V 4 bases and J 7 bases, with 17 bases left between them. CDR3 residues: CASSSGGVVWTQYF. The CDR3 nucleotides read TGTGCCAGCAGCTCAGGAGGTGTTGTATGGACCCAGTACTTC.

The chain combines TRBV5-1 with TRBJ1-5; D is unresolved. CDR3 length equals 13 residues. Germline CDR1 and CDR2: SGHRS and YFSETQ. V was cut by 0 bases and J by 4 bases, with 5 bases left in between. In DNA form, the CDR3 reads TGCGCCAGCAGCTTGGCCGAGAATCAGCCCCAGCATTTT. Its translation: CASSLAENQPQHF. The full variable domain, with the rest looked up from reference TRBV5-1 and TRBJ1-5, is KAGVTQTPRYLIKTRGQQVTLSCSPISGHRSVSWYQQTPGQGLQFLFEYFSETQRNKGNFPGRFSGRQFSNSRSEMNVSTLELGDSALYLCASSLAENQPQHFGDGTRLSIL.

The gene calls are TRBV6-1 and TRBJ2-7; no firm D call. Trimming removed 2 bases at V and 2 bases at J, with 13 bases between. Germline loops: CDR1 MNHNS, CDR2 SASEGT. The CDR3 contains 15 residues. In nucleotides, the CDR3 is TGTGCCAGCAGTGAATTTCCTCAAACTCCCTACGAGCAGTACTTC. Translation gives CASSEFPQTPYEQYF.

The table lists this clone with a few counts. V is TRBV11-3 and J is TRBJ1-1; D is unresolved. The V gene's germline CDR1 is SGHNT and CDR2 YENEEA. The CDR3 contains 11 residues. The ends were cut back, 5 bases at V and 4 bases at J, with 5 bases in the middle. The CDR3 reads CASSLSTEAFF. The CDR3 DNA reads as TGTGCCAGCAGCCTGTCCACTGAAGCTTTCTTT.

V and J are TRBV28 and TRBJ2-2; TRBD1 matches at 10 bases. V shed 5 bases and J 4 bases; nucleotides not matched to a gene: 7. Germline V gene lookup returns CDR1 MDHEN and CDR2 SYDVKM. The CDR3 is 16 amino acids. This chain's CDR3 is CASSPPGQGSTGELFF. CDR3 coding DNA: TGTGCCAGCAGTCCCCCGGGACAGGGGAGCACCGGGGAGCTGTTTTTT.

This chain connects TRBV29-1 to TRBJ2-1, with TRBD2 identical over 10 bases. The CDR3 is 14 amino acids. Germline-derived CDR1 and CDR2 are SQVTM and ANQGSEA. J was trimmed by 2 bases and V by 6 bases; bases with no gene match: 4. CDR3 nucleotides: TGCAGCGTACTAGCGGGGACCACCTACAATGAGCAGTTCTTC. Translated, it gives CSVLAGTTYNEQFF.

The gene calls are TRBV6-1 and TRBJ2-1; 12 nucleotides align to TRBD1. V was pared by 2 bases and J by 0 bases, with 2 bases of the junction left unmatched. CDR3 length: 17 amino acids. Germline V lookup: CDR1 MNHNS, CDR2 SASEGT. The DNA of the CDR3 is TGTGCCAGCAGTGAATGGGGACAGGGGGCCTCCTACAATGAGCAGTTCTTC. It translates to CASSEWGQGASYNEQFF.

The rearrangement links TRBV18 to TRBJ1-1, with TRBD1 identical over 7 bases. Germline V gene sequence: CDR1 KGHSH, CDR2 LQKENI. J was trimmed by 5 bases and V by 3 bases; bases with no gene match: 6. The CDR3 runs 14 residues. The CDR3, as DNA: TGTGCCAGCTCACCTCAGGGGGAGTTAACTGAAGCTTTCTTT. Amino acid sequence: CASSPQGELTEAFF.

The CDR3 is CASSLQGFYEQYF. The CDR3 nucleotides are TGTGCCAGCAGCTTACAGGGGTTCTACGAGCAGTACTTC. The gene calls are TRBV5-8 and TRBJ2-7, with TRBD1 identical over 7 bases. Germline V CDR1 and CDR2: SGHTS, YDEGEE. The CDR3 is made up of 13 amino acids. V lost 2 bases and J lost 3; bases outside the gene matches: 2.